The 5 T cell receptor beta chains reported below all come from one sample, sequenced in a study of T-cell reconstitution after alpha-beta-depleted transplantation in children. Preparation of the TCRbeta library involved a method that used unique molecular identifiers. One entry per CDR3 protein, called by TCRdb with MiXCR from the PCR reads. The table has hundreds of thousands of distinct CDR3 sequences, 16% seen once. The input for sequencing was PBMCs from the stem cell graft donor, taken from the stem cell graft. These receptor sequences come from a human donor who donated a stem cell graft to a child with acute myeloid leukemia.

This sequence joins TRBV4-2 and TRBJ1-5; D is possibly TRBD1 (5 bases). The CDR3 length is 13 residues. Germline values: CDR1 LGHNA, CDR2 YNFKEQ. Trimming left V 4 bases short and J 7 bases short, with 11 bases between. CDR3 in amino acids: CASSLGGEQPQHF. The CDR3 DNA follows: TGTGCCAGCAGCCTAGGAGGGGAACAGCCCCAGCATTTT.

Comment on this clonotype: A junction end diverges from the germline sequence, so it may reflect a read error. The rearrangement links TRBV20-1 to TRBJ2-1, with D possibly matching TRBD2 (6 bases). This CDR3 comprises 17 residues. Germline CDR1 is DFQATT and CDR2 is SNEGSKA (reference sequence). The CDR3 sequence is CCASLRGGDHSYNEQFF. CDR3 in DNA: TGCTGTGCTAGCCTAAGGGGCGGGGACCACTCCTACAATGAGCAGTTCTTC.

In its sample, this clonotype was seen many times. This chain connects TRBV6-1 to TRBJ2-7; 8 nucleotides match TRBD1. Germline assignment: CDR1 MNHNS and CDR2 SASEGT. CDR3 length: 15 amino acids. V was clipped by 1 base and J by 0 bases; unmatched bases: 2. CDR3 sequence (DNA): TGTGCCAGCAGTGAAGGGACAGGGAGCTCCTACGAGCAGTACGTC. It is translated as CASSEGTGSSYEQYV.

This clonotype was seen only a few times. This chain links TRBV20-1 with TRBJ2-3; 7 nucleotides line up with TRBD2. CDR1 and CDR2 from the germline V gene are DFQATT and SNEGSKA (reference sequence). V shed 3 bases and J 4 bases; nucleotides not matched to a gene: 7. The CDR3 runs to 14 residues. The DNA for the CDR3 is TGCAGTGCTAGCAATGGGGGGGGGGCAGATACGCAGTATTTT. Translating gives CSASNGGGADTQYF.

This clonotype showed up just a few times. This chain links TRBV3-1 with TRBJ2-1; D gene uncertain. Trimming removed 5 bases at V and 10 bases at J, with 12 bases between. CDR3 size: 12 residues. From germline, CDR1 is LGHDT and CDR2 YNNKEL (reference sequence). The CDR3 region is CASSVRLTEQFF. Written as DNA, the CDR3 is TGTGCCAGCAGCGTCAGGCTGACCGAGCAGTTCTTC.